This entry lists 31 T cell receptor beta chains sequenced from one sample in a study of PD-1 blockade in classical Hodgkin lymphoma. All patients experienced relapse after autologous stem cell transplantation, and brentuximab vedotin exposure was variable. Sequencing was performed with immunoSEQ multiplex PCR; in TCRdb, only in-frame clones are kept and a portion is missing. The sample consists of 15,000 to 20,000 clones, over 80% of them appearing once. Sequenced here: peripheral blood mononuclear cells (PBMCs), sampled before the second cycle of nivolumab. The origin of the receptors is a human donor with classical Hodgkin lymphoma.

This chain joins TRBV9 and TRBJ1-5; D is unresolved. CDR3 size: 10 residues. Trimming removed 8 bases from V and 10 bases from J, with 10 bases in between. Germline V lookup: CDR1 SGDLS, CDR2 YYNGEE. The CDR3 nucleotides are TGTGCCAGGGTTTGTTCTCCCCAGCATTTT. This translates into CARVCSPQHF.

The J gene is TRBJ2-2, the V gene TRBV6-6; TRBD2 agrees at 8 bases. CDR1 is MNHNY, CDR2 SVGAGI, per germline (reference sequence). This CDR3 region has 16 residues. Trimming took 2 bases from V and 8 from J; bases not matched to a gene: 10. CDR3 in DNA: TGTGCCAGCAGTTACCCCCCCGGGGGGGCCTCGGGGGAGCTGTTTTTT. This codes for CASSYPPGGASGELFF.

This chain connects TRBV5-4 to TRBJ2-5, with a tentative D call TRBD1 (6 bases). V lost 4 bases to trimming and J lost 5 bases, with 15 bases between them. The CDR3 is 14 residues long. Germline CDR1 reads SGHNT; CDR2 reads YYREEE (reference sequence). CDR3: CASSPDSIAETQYF. In DNA form, the CDR3 reads TGTGCCAGCAGCCCGGACAGTATAGCGGAGACCCAGTACTTC.

This sequence joins TRBV7-6 and TRBJ1-6; D perhaps matches TRBD1 (5 bases). Germline CDR1 SGHVS, CDR2 FNYEAQ. This CDR3 has 12 amino acids. V lost 5 bases to trimming and J lost 18 bases, with 17 bases between them. CDR3 bases: TGTGCCAGCAGCCACGCGAGTGGGGCCCCCCACTTT. It encodes CASSHASGAPHF. Together with reference TRBV7-6 and TRBJ1-6, the CDR3 gives the full variable domain: GAGVSQSPRYKVTKRGQDVALRCDPISGHVSLYWYRQALGQGPEFLTYFNYEAQQDKSGLPNDRFSAERPEGSISTLTIQRTEQRDSAMYRCASSHASGAPHFGNGTRLTVT.

This clone appeared once. The V gene is TRBV29-1, the J gene TRBJ2-6; D remains ambiguous. Looked up from germline, CDR1 is SQVTM and CDR2 is ANQGSEA. The length of the CDR3 is 16 residues. Trimming removed 5 bases at V and 0 bases at J, with 14 bases between. CDR3 nucleotides: TGCAGCGTTTCGACGGATGTAAACTCTGGGGCCAACGTCCTGACTTTC. Translation gives CSVSTDVNSGANVLTF.

This chain joins TRBV15 and TRBJ1-1; no reliable D call. CDR1 LNHNV and CDR2 YYDKDF come from the germline V gene (reference sequence). V lost 1 base to trimming and J lost 2 bases, with 5 bases between them. The CDR3 is 13 amino acids. The CDR3: CATSRVINTEAFF. DNA of the CDR3: TGTGCCACCAGCAGAGTCATAAACACTGAAGCTTTCTTT.

This chain joins TRBV28 and TRBJ2-7; 8 bases agree with TRBD1. Trimming removed 6 bases from V and 3 bases from J; junction bases left unmatched: 22. Germline lookup yields CDR1 MDHEN and CDR2 SYDVKM. The CDR3 loop spans 19 amino acids. CDR3 in amino acids: CASSSILGTGFDLFYEQYF. The CDR3 region has the DNA TGTGCCAGCAGCTCAATACTGGGGACAGGCTTCGACCTTTTCTACGAGCAGTACTTC.

This clone occurred once. The chain uses TRBV7-2 and TRBJ2-3; TRBD2 matches 10 bases. The V and J ends lost 1 base and 7 bases, in that order; junction bases with no gene match: 8. The CDR3 has 16 amino acids. Germline V gene lookup returns CDR1 SGHTA and CDR2 FQGNSA. The CDR3 here is CASSLVVAGGGHTQYF. The CDR3, as DNA: TGTGCCAGCAGCTTAGTTGTAGCGGGGGGTGGTCATACGCAGTATTTT.

This chain joins TRBV29-1 and TRBJ1-1; no firm D call. The CDR3 consists of 13 residues. The germline V gene has CDR1 SQVTM and CDR2 ANQGSEA. Trimming pared 4 bases from V and 4 bases from J, leaving 13 bases between. The CDR3 coding sequence is TGCAGCGTTGTCCCACATACCAGCACTGAAGCTTTCTTT. Amino acid sequence: CSVVPHTSTEAFF.

This sequence joins TRBV6-1 and TRBJ1-6; D is uncertain. CDR1 and CDR2 from the germline V gene are MNHNS and SASEGT. The CDR3 runs 13 residues. Deletions cut 5 bases from V and 9 bases from J, with 11 bases between. CDR3 protein: CASSFWGGSPLHF. In DNA form, the CDR3 reads TGTGCCAGCAGTTTCTGGGGTGGTTCACCCCTCCACTTT.

The chain recombines TRBV9 with TRBJ2-7, with 7 bases fitting TRBD1. The germline gives CDR1 SGDLS, CDR2 YYNGEE. The CDR3 consists of 12 residues. V gave up 4 bases and J gave up 6 bases; unmatched junction bases: 4. The CDR3 here is CASSPNRGEQYF. The CDR3 DNA sequence: TGTGCCAGCAGCCCTAACAGGGGCGAGCAGTACTTC.

The chain employs TRBV2 and TRBJ2-7, with D possibly called TRBD1 or TRBD2 (5 bases each). The V gene's germline CDR1 is SNHLY and CDR2 FYNNEI. V was pared by 4 bases and J by 4 bases, with 8 bases between. CDR3 size: 12 residues. The CDR3 region has the DNA TGTGCCAGCAGTGCTTGGGGGTACGAGCAGTACTTC. It yields the protein CASSAWGYEQYF. The full variable domain, rest sourced from reference TRBV2 and TRBJ2-7, is EPEVTQTPSHQVTQMGQEVILRCVPISNHLYFYWYRQILGQKVEFLVSFYNNEISEKSEIFDDQFSVERPDGSNFTLKIRSTKLEDSAMYFCASSAWGYEQYFGPGTRLTVT.

This clone showed up just once. The rearrangement links TRBV14 to TRBJ1-2; 7 nucleotides match TRBD1. The CDR3 has 16 amino acids. CDR1 is SGHDN and CDR2 is FVKESK in the germline V gene. J was trimmed by 8 bases and V by 3 bases; bases with no gene match: 15. The CDR3 spells CASSHYPDRDGKGYTF. CDR3 in DNA: TGTGCCAGCAGCCATTACCCCGACAGGGATGGAAAAGGCTACACCTTC.

The chain recombines TRBV9 with TRBJ2-1, with no clear D. With 3 bases removed from V and 4 bases from J, the gap between germline ends came to 11 bases. The germline V gene has CDR1 SGDLS and CDR2 YYNGEE. This CDR3 is 14 amino acids long. The CDR3 DNA follows: TGTGCCAGCAGCGCGCTAGGAATGTACAATGAGCAGTTCTTC. This encodes CASSALGMYNEQFF.

This rearrangement joins TRBV5-8 to TRBJ1-5; the D gene is possibly TRBD1 (6 bases). The CDR3 has 14 amino acids. From germline, CDR1 is SGHTS and CDR2 YDEGEE. Trimming left V 4 bases short and J 4 bases short, with 12 bases between. CDR3 DNA sequence: TGTGCCAGCAGCGCGGGACACCCAAATCAGCCCCAGCATTTT. It translates to CASSAGHPNQPQHF.

V is TRBV5-1 and J is TRBJ1-1; D perhaps matches TRBD1 (5 bases). Germline values: CDR1 SGHRS, CDR2 YFSETQ. V dropped 0 bases and J dropped 7 bases, with 13 bases sitting between them. The CDR3 length is 14 residues. CDR3 amino acids: CASSLEGDLREAFF. In DNA, the CDR3 is TGCGCCAGCAGCTTGGAAGGGGACTTACGTGAAGCTTTCTTT.

V usage is TRBV27 and J usage is TRBJ2-5; either TRBD1 or TRBD2 may fit D (6 bases each). The germline V gene encodes CDR1 MNHEY and CDR2 SMNVEV (reference sequence). CDR3 length: 15 residues. Trimming left V 3 bases short and J 2 bases short, with 13 bases between. CDR3 DNA sequence: TGTGCCAGCAGTTTTGGGGGGACATTACAAGAGACCCAGTACTTC. It translates to CASSFGGTLQETQYF.

The chain has TRBV28 and TRBJ2-3; D ambiguous. This CDR3 has 14 amino acids. V was shortened by 2 bases and J by 6 bases, with 12 bases between the two germline ends. CDR1 and CDR2 from the germline V gene are MDHEN and SYDVKM. CDR3 sequence reads: CASSLNLLIDTQYF. In DNA form, the CDR3 reads TGTGCCAGCAGTTTAAACCTACTGATCGATACGCAGTATTTT.

The chain has TRBV6-5 and TRBJ1-1; D remains unclear. Trimming left V 0 bases short and J 2 bases short, with 10 bases between. CDR3 length: 15 residues. The germline V gene encodes CDR1 MNHEY and CDR2 SVGAGI. Written as DNA, the CDR3 is TGTGCCAGCAGTTACTCACGAAGGGAAAACACTGAAGCTTTCTTT. As protein: CASSYSRRENTEAFF.

This clone was picked up a small number of times. V and J are TRBV20-1 and TRBJ1-1; TRBD1 matches at 9 bases. This CDR3 comprises 10 residues. CDR1 DFQATT and CDR2 SNEGSKA come from the germline V gene (reference sequence). J gave up 11 bases and V 5 bases, and 3 bases lay outside the gene matches. CDR3 amino acids: CSAGTGLAFF. The CDR3 DNA sequence: TGCAGTGCTGGGACAGGGTTGGCTTTCTTT.

The chain recombines TRBV19 with TRBJ2-1; 7 bases are shared with TRBD2. The junction had 4 bases not matched to a gene; V was cut back by 5 bases and J by 0 bases. The CDR3 spans 15 residues. Germline CDR1 LNHDA, CDR2 SQIVND (reference sequence). The CDR3 loop is CASSESGGSYNEQFF. As DNA, the CDR3 is TGTGCCAGTAGTGAGTCGGGGGGCTCCTACAATGAGCAGTTCTTC.

This chain connects TRBV19 to TRBJ1-1; the D is unclear. This CDR3 is built from 14 residues. Trimming shortened V by 1 base and J by 4 bases, and 10 bases separated the two germline ends. CDR1 is LNHDA, CDR2 SQIVND, per germline (reference sequence). The DNA for the CDR3 is TGTGCCAGTAGTATAGTTGTGTCAGGCACTGAAGCTTTCTTT. Protein: CASSIVVSGTEAFF.

The CDR3 DNA reads as TGCAGCGTTGAAGGGCAGGGTGCAAGGTATTTT. It is translated as CSVEGQGARYF. The J gene is TRBJ2-3, the V gene TRBV29-1; possibly TRBD1 for D (5 bases). Germline loops: CDR1 SQVTM, CDR2 ANQGSEA. V lost 1 base and J 14 bases, leaving 13 bases between the germline ends. The CDR3 is 11 residues long.

The gene calls are TRBV4-2 and TRBJ2-2, with D perhaps TRBD2 (6 bases). Germline V gene lookup returns CDR1 LGHNA and CDR2 YNFKEQ. Trimming pared 5 bases from V and 10 bases from J, leaving 23 bases between. The CDR3 spans 16 residues. CDR3 loop: CASSNQGKGGPKELFF. The CDR3, as DNA: TGTGCCAGCAGCAACCAAGGAAAGGGAGGACCCAAGGAGCTGTTTTTT.

The rearrangement uses TRBV4-2 and TRBJ2-1; TRBD1 is a possible D gene (5 bases). Deletions cut 0 bases from V and 7 bases from J, with 10 bases between. Germline CDR1 is LGHNA and CDR2 is YNFKEQ. This CDR3 contains 14 residues. The chain's CDR3 is CASSQDGAMNEQFF. In DNA, the CDR3 is TGTGCCAGCAGCCAAGATGGGGCAATGAATGAGCAGTTCTTC.

The genes are TRBV19 and TRBJ1-5; 7 bases map to TRBD1. Per germline, CDR1 LNHDA and CDR2 SQIVND (reference sequence). The CDR3 runs 15 residues. The trim removed 5 bases at V and 0 bases at J, leaving 4 bases unmatched. The CDR3 DNA reads TGTGCCAGTAGTTCCCAGGGGGGTAGCAATCAGCCCCAGCATTTT. Its translation: CASSSQGGSNQPQHF.

This clone was found a few times. The chain is built from TRBV9 and TRBJ2-3, with a possible D match to TRBD1 (5 bases). With 7 bases removed from V and 2 bases from J, the gap between germline ends came to 23 bases. CDR1 and CDR2 from the germline V gene are SGDLS and YYNGEE. The CDR3 has 17 residues. CDR3 protein: CASSKQMGQRSTDTQYF. The DNA for the CDR3 is TGTGCCAGCTCCAAACAGATGGGGCAAAGGTCCACAGATACGCAGTATTTT.

This clone was found once. V and J are TRBV11-2 and TRBJ2-7; TRBD1 matches 7 bases. Unmatched junction bases numbered 7, after V lost 5 bases and J lost 9 bases. This CDR3 contains 12 residues. The V gene's germline CDR1 is SGHAT and CDR2 FQNNGV. CDR3 bases: TGTGCCAGCAGCCTAGGGGGCCCGGGGCAGTACTTC. Translating it yields CASSLGGPGQYF.

The CDR3 is CATPARFGETQYF. The CDR3, as DNA: TGTGCCACCCCAGCGAGGTTTGGGGAGACCCAGTACTTC. This chain links TRBV6-1 with TRBJ2-5; D gene uncertain. The V end lost 10 bases, the J end lost 5 bases, and 17 bases lay between the germline ends. The CDR3 is 13 amino acids. Germline CDR1 MNHNS, CDR2 SASEGT.

The chain employs TRBV30 and TRBJ2-7; weak D call: TRBD1 (6 bases). The CDR3 consists of 14 residues. Germline V gene data show CDR1 as GTSNPN and CDR2 as SVGIG (reference sequence). Trimming pared 0 bases from V and 5 bases from J, leaving 14 bases between. The CDR3 DNA sequence: TGTGCCTGGAGTGTACGAGGCAGGGGAGACGAGCAGTACTTC. It yields the protein CAWSVRGRGDEQYF.

The V and J genes are TRBV5-1 and TRBJ2-2; the D gene could be TRBD1 or TRBD2 (5 bases each). Trimming removed 4 bases from V and 0 bases from J, with 13 bases in between. The CDR3 totals 16 residues. The V gene's germline CDR1 is SGHRS and CDR2 YFSETQ. The CDR3 loop reads CASSMWDQTNTGELFF. The CDR3 DNA reads as TGCGCCAGCAGCATGTGGGACCAAACGAACACCGGGGAGCTGTTTTTT.